These T cell receptor beta chains were read from a single sample in a study of cytomegalovirus exposure and HLA in healthy donors. Assay used: immunoSEQ multiplex PCR; TCRdb lists only in-frame clones, some missing. The sample has some 140,000 clones, approximately 86% seen once; the top ten hold around 2.1%. The sequenced sample consisted of PBMCs. Every receptor here comes from a human donor in good health. CDR3s include the opening cysteine and the closing phenylalanine or tryptophan. D genes are given only for firm matches.

TRBJ1-1 - TRBV28 CASSLRENTEAFF
TRBJ2-1 TRBD1 TRBV25-1 CASSDQGAMHNEQFF
TRBJ2-7 - TRBV2 CASSEPGDVSYEQYF
TRBJ1-2 - TRBV5-4 CASSFREGYGYTF
TRBJ2-4 - TRBV7-9 CASSLKGDIQYF
TRBJ2-7 TRBD1 TRBV18 CASSSGQGEQYF
TRBJ2-1 TRBD2 TRBV18 CASSPTWGLREREFWDEQFF
TRBJ2-7 - TRBV19 CASSNRVKYEQYF
TRBJ1-5 TRBD1 TRBV27 CASSLTGATAQHF
TRBJ2-7 TRBD1 TRBV30 CAWRPTGTAYGQYF
TRBJ2-5 TRBD1 TRBV11-2 CASSRDRGRETQYF
TRBJ1-2 TRBD1 TRBV7-2 CASSFFSGQLSNYGYTF
TRBJ2-2 TRBD1 TRBV18 CASSPGTGRTGELFF
TRBJ1-1 - TRBV27 CASSLRENTEAFF
TRBJ1-1 TRBD1 TRBV6-5 CASRTRDRDTEAFF
TRBJ2-2 - TRBV30 CAWTLGHYTGELFF
TRBJ2-7 TRBD2 TRBV5-1 CASSLTPTTSGYEQYF
TRBJ1-6 TRBD1 TRBV9 CASSVGTGGNSPLHF
TRBJ1-5 - TRBV6-1 CASSEERGNQPQHF
TRBJ2-5 - TRBV5-1 CASSFLSGETQYF
TRBJ1-1 - TRBV7-9 CASSSFQGGAGAFF
TRBJ1-5 - TRBV7-8 CASSLNEGNQPQHF
TRBJ1-2 TRBD1 TRBV5-4 CASSLAVQGASGYTF
TRBJ2-2 - TRBV15 CATSRGGTRGELFF
TRBJ1-2 TRBD1 TRBV10-3 CATLDRDSYGYTF
TRBJ2-7 TRBD2 TRBV6-5 CASSWGNPSGVYEQYF
TRBJ2-5 TRBD1 TRBV12-5 CASGLTGGGETQYF
TRBJ2-2 - TRBV29-1 CSVKAGIVTGELFF
TRBJ1-2 - TRBV19 CASSTQGGGRYGYTF
TRBJ2-5 TRBD1 TRBV18 CASSPGDRGEETQYF
TRBJ2-5 TRBD1 TRBV11-1 CASSLDGTGDETQYF
TRBJ1-1 - TRBV5-6 CASTLTGGLNTEAFF
TRBJ2-1 TRBD2 TRBV19 CASRVSGARSYNEQFF
TRBJ2-7 TRBD2 TRBV19 CASSFSGGAVEQYF
TRBJ2-1 - TRBV19 CASSGTLLAEQFF
TRBJ2-3 - TRBV6-1 CASSRGTSTDTQYF
TRBJ1-5 - TRBV4-3 CASSIDQGSNQPQHF
TRBJ1-4 - TRBV30 CAWSGVNGHNEKLFF